The clone carrying this TCR beta chain was found many times. Its antigen is unknown. The source of the sample is a study of metastatic and nonmetastatic thyroid tumors. V lost 5 bases, J lost 11 bases, and 16 bases lay in between. CDR1 is MNHEY, CDR2 SMNVEV, per germline (reference sequence). The CDR3 consists of 12 residues. TCRdb called clones again from the PCR reads with MiXCR. Seen here are roughly 25,000 clones, more than 12% observed once, and the top ten hold 2.5% to 3.5%. Study conclusions and caveats: When malignant thyroid tumors were compared with benign nodules, TCR beta diversity was reportedly significantly higher in the malignant tumors. This held in both blood and tumor samples.

No patient had received any treatment before thyroid surgery. The chain links TRBV27 to TRBJ2-7, with D maybe TRBD1 (6 bases). The receptor comes from a female donor with papillary thyroid cancer or a benign thyroid nodule (not recorded which). Some clones in this sample may be carry-over from other donors' samples. The sample taken for sequencing was blood. The CDR3 loop is CASSAEQGTKYF. The CDR3 DNA sequence: TGTGCCAGCAGTGCGGAACAGGGAACAAAGTACTTC.